Below are 6 T cell receptor beta chains sequenced from a single sample in a study of T cell responses to AZD1222 COVID-19 vaccine. Libraries were prepared by immunoSEQ multiplex PCR; TCRdb keeps only in-frame clonotypes and omits some of them. The sample records about 66,000 clones, about 90% being singletons. The starting material was peripheral blood, obtained on day 0 of AZD1222 vaccination. The receptors here all came from an adult in good health.

The CDR3 DNA reads TGTGCCAGCAGCTCGCAGGGATACGGACACAAGTCAACAAACCCTGAAGCTTTCTTT. Translating it yields CASSSQGYGHKSTNPEAFF. The chain couples TRBV11-3 to TRBJ1-1; a weak D match, TRBD1 (5 bases). V lost 4 bases and J 6 bases, leaving 30 bases between the germline ends. The CDR3 extends over 19 amino acids. CDR1 is SGHNT, CDR2 YENEEA, per germline. Filled out from reference TRBV11-3 and TRBJ1-1, the complete variable domain reads EAGVVQSPRYKIIEKKQPVAFWCNPISGHNTLYWYLQNLGQGPELLIRYENEEAVDDSQLPKDRFSAERLKGVDSTLKIQPAELGDSAVYLCASSSQGYGHKSTNPEAFFGQGTRLTVV.

Notes on this clone: A read error may account for a junction end that differs from germline. J is TRBJ1-5 and V is TRBV4-1; D is possibly TRBD1 (5 bases). CDR1 MGHRA and CDR2 YSYEKL come from the germline V gene. This CDR3 spans 16 amino acids. The CDR3: CASSQDRGGLAQAQHF. Here the CDR3 DNA reads TGCGCCAGCAGCCAAGATCGGGGCGGCCTCGCTCAGGCCCAGCATTTT.

This clone was seen a few times. This sequence joins TRBV6-2 or TRBV6-3 and TRBJ1-6, with D tentatively TRBD1 (6 bases). CDR1 is MNHEY and CDR2 is SVGEGT in the germline V gene. CDR3 length equals 14 residues. Between the trimmed V and J ends, which lost 5 bases and 6 bases, there was a span of 11 bases. Written as DNA, the CDR3 is TGTGCCAGCAGTCCCGGGACAACTAATTCACCCCTCCACTTT. It specifies CASSPGTTNSPLHF.

V and J are TRBV6-5 and TRBJ2-7; 11 nucleotides agree with TRBD2. Germline-derived CDR1 and CDR2 are MNHEY and SVGAGI. This CDR3 region has 15 residues. V was pared by 5 bases and J by 0 bases, with 3 bases of the junction left unmatched. The CDR3 protein is CASSIAGGDSYEQYF. CDR3 in DNA: TGTGCCAGCAGTATAGCGGGAGGGGACTCCTACGAGCAGTACTTC.

The rearrangement links TRBV12-3 or TRBV12-4 to TRBJ1-2; D gene ambiguous. The CDR3 has 11 amino acids. V lost 8 bases and J lost 3, with 7 bases in between. CDR3 in amino acids: CASRRDYGYTF. As DNA, the CDR3 is TGTGCCAGCCGCCGGGACTATGGCTACACCTTC.

The chain has TRBV30 and TRBJ1-3; D uncertain. Germline V lookup: CDR1 GTSNPN, CDR2 SVGIG (reference sequence). The CDR3 is 16 amino acids. V shed 2 bases and J shed 4 bases, with 18 bases lying between them. CDR3 coding DNA: TGTGCCTGGAGTTACCTCGGCCTGATGGGAGGAAACACCATATATTTT. It is translated as CAWSYLGLMGGNTIYF.